Listed here are 20 T cell receptor beta chains from one sample, sequenced in a study of cytomegalovirus exposure and HLA in healthy donors. PCR amplification relied on 60 Vbeta primers (plus 13 Jbeta primers). Clones were read by immunoSEQ multiplex PCR, and TCRdb kept only the in-frame ones, dropping some. Among approximately 100,000 clones, around 62% were seen once, and the ten largest hold 3% to 4%. Input material: PBMCs. The receptors here all came from a man in his thirties or forties in good health and CMV-seropositive.

The chain links TRBV10-3 to TRBJ2-2, with TRBD2 matching over 13 bases. The CDR3 runs 17 residues. Germline V lookup: CDR1 ENHRY, CDR2 SYGVKD. V shed 0 bases, J shed 5 bases, and the junction held 3 bases outside the gene matches. The CDR3 loop reads CAISESTSGGSTGELFF. In DNA, the CDR3 is TGTGCCATCAGTGAGTCGACTAGCGGGGGGTCGACCGGGGAGCTGTTTTTT.

The chain combines TRBV11-2 with TRBJ2-1; 8 bases align to TRBD1. Per germline, CDR1 SGHAT and CDR2 FQNNGV. The CDR3 has 15 residues. With V trimmed by 7 bases and J by 2 bases, 7 bases remained unmatched. Written as DNA, the CDR3 is TGTGCCAGCAATCGACAGGGGATCCCCTACAATGAGCAGTTCTTC. Amino acid sequence: CASNRQGIPYNEQFF.

This clone was detected a few times. The rearrangement uses TRBV6-6 and TRBJ1-4; maybe TRBD1 (5 bases). CDR1 and CDR2 from the germline V gene are MNHNY and SVGAGI (reference sequence). The CDR3 length is 13 residues. V was trimmed by 7 bases and J by 7 bases, leaving 13 bases between them. The CDR3: CASTLAGFEKLFF. The CDR3 nucleotides are TGTGCCAGCACCCTGGCAGGGTTTGAAAAACTGTTTTTT.

The chain uses TRBV11-3 and TRBJ2-2; D might be TRBD2 (6 bases). CDR1 and CDR2 from the germline V gene are SGHNT and YENEEA. Trimming left V 6 bases short and J 3 bases short, with 11 bases between. The CDR3 extends over 14 amino acids. The DNA of the CDR3 is TGTGCCAGCAGGCGTGGGGAGGACACCGGGGAGCTGTTTTTT. Translating gives CASRRGEDTGELFF.

This rearrangement joins TRBV9 to TRBJ2-2; 8 bases align to TRBD1. The germline gives CDR1 SGDLS, CDR2 YYNGEE. This CDR3 has 18 amino acids. V dropped 0 bases and J dropped 2; count of bases not matched to a gene: 9. CDR3 nucleotide sequence: TGTGCCAGCAGCGTAGGCGGAACAGGGGGAAGAAACACCGGGGAGCTGTTTTTT. This gives the protein CASSVGGTGGRNTGELFF.

The V and J genes are TRBV7-2 and TRBJ2-7, with 11 bases identical to TRBD2. J lost 4 bases, V lost 5 bases, and 7 bases had no gene match. CDR3 length equals 15 residues. CDR1 is SGHTA, CDR2 FQGNSA, per germline. The CDR3 sequence: CASSLGLAGLYEQYF. CDR3 nucleotides: TGTGCCAGCAGCCTAGGACTAGCGGGTTTATACGAGCAGTACTTC.

This clone occurred a few times. The chain is built from TRBV2 and TRBJ1-2; D call uncertain. CDR3 size: 12 residues. Germline V CDR1 and CDR2: SNHLY, FYNNEI. Trimming pared 2 bases from V and 8 bases from J, leaving 9 bases between. DNA for the CDR3: TGTGCCAGCAGTGAAAGAGCGACCGGCTACACCTTC. Translating it yields CASSERATGYTF.

This clone has just a few counts. CDR3 DNA sequence: TGTGCCAGCAGGAGAGCGGGGACTAGCCTCTTGGGTGAGCAGTTCTTC. It encodes CASRRAGTSLLGEQFF. The chain has TRBV7-6 and TRBJ2-1; TRBD2 matches at 9 bases. The CDR3 covers 16 residues. Germline trimming cut 6 bases from V and 9 bases from J; bases unmatched to any gene: 15. Looked up from germline, CDR1 is SGHVS and CDR2 is FNYEAQ.

This clone was detected only a few times. The rearrangement links TRBV7-9 to TRBJ1-2; D gene uncertain. V shed 1 base and J shed 0 bases, with 9 bases lying between them. The CDR3 is 15 residues long. CDR1 is SEHNR and CDR2 is FQNEAQ in the germline V gene (reference sequence). The CDR3 region is CASSLEAGSNYGYTF. CDR3 nucleotide sequence: TGTGCCAGCAGCTTAGAGGCAGGATCTAACTATGGCTACACCTTC.

This clone was observed a few times. The V and J genes are TRBV4-1 and TRBJ1-5, with TRBD1 as a possible D gene (6 bases). V was shortened by 0 bases and J by 7 bases, with 19 bases between the two germline ends. Germline CDR1 MGHRA, CDR2 YSYEKL. This CDR3 region has 17 residues. In DNA, the CDR3 is TGCGCCAGCAGCCAAGAATTAGGGCGAGGGGGGGGCCAGCCCCAGCATTTT. Translation: CASSQELGRGGGQPQHF.

V usage is TRBV20-1 and J usage is TRBJ2-5, with 7 bases fitting TRBD1. The CDR3 loop spans 11 amino acids. Germline trimming cut 8 bases from V and 5 bases from J; bases unmatched to any gene: 5. Per germline, CDR1 DFQATT and CDR2 SNEGSKA (reference sequence). Written as DNA, the CDR3 is TGCAGTAACAGGGGATACGAGACCCAGTACTTC. Amino acid sequence: CSNRGYETQYF.

This chain links TRBV7-8 with TRBJ2-1; TRBD1 might be the D (5 bases). Between the trimmed V and J ends, which lost 5 bases and 2 bases, there was a span of 13 bases. Germline assignment: CDR1 SGHVS and CDR2 FQNEAQ. The CDR3 extends over 15 amino acids. The CDR3 loop reads CASSTRQNTYNEQFF. CDR3 nucleotide sequence: TGTGCCAGCAGCACCCGACAGAACACCTACAATGAGCAGTTCTTC.

V usage is TRBV11-2 and J usage is TRBJ2-4; unclear D gene. CDR3 length: 15 amino acids. V was shortened by 7 bases and J by 3 bases, with 16 bases between the two germline ends. Germline values: CDR1 SGHAT, CDR2 FQNNGV. CDR3 sequence: CASTPFLSHKNIQYF. In DNA form, the CDR3 reads TGTGCCAGCACCCCCTTCCTGAGCCACAAAAACATTCAGTACTTC. Full variable domain (rest looked up from reference TRBV11-2 and TRBJ2-4): EAGVAQSPRYKIIEKRQSVAFWCNPISGHATLYWYQQILGQGPKLLIQFQNNGVVDDSQLPKDRFSAERLKGVDSTLKIQPAKLEDSAVYLCASTPFLSHKNIQYFGAGTRLSVL.

This chain joins TRBV28 and TRBJ1-2; TRBD1 is a possible D gene (6 bases). This CDR3 spans 15 amino acids. Trimming stripped 4 bases from V and 4 bases from J, with 16 bases between. Germline-derived CDR1 and CDR2 are MDHEN and SYDVKM. The CDR3 sequence: CASSYPQGSVYGYTF. CDR3 coding DNA: TGTGCCAGCAGTTACCCACAGGGATCGGTCTATGGCTACACCTTC.

V usage is TRBV11-3 and J usage is TRBJ1-1; a possible D gene is TRBD1 (6 bases). Germline V lookup: CDR1 SGHNT, CDR2 YENEEA. The CDR3 contains 15 residues. Deletions cut 3 bases from V and 5 bases from J, with 16 bases between. CDR3: CASSFGGRGRTEAFF. The CDR3 DNA sequence: TGTGCCAGCAGCTTTGGGGGCCGGGGCAGGACTGAAGCTTTCTTT.

The chain uses TRBV11-3 and TRBJ1-2; 7 bases are shared with TRBD1. V was clipped by 3 bases and J by 0 bases; unmatched bases: 10. Germline V gives CDR1 SGHNT, CDR2 YENEEA. The CDR3 runs to 17 residues. The CDR3 DNA reads TGTGCCAGCAGCTTCCCCACCGGGACAGCCGCTAACTATGGCTACACCTTC. Translated: CASSFPTGTAANYGYTF. Supplemented by reference TRBV11-3 and TRBJ1-2, the full variable domain reads EAGVVQSPRYKIIEKKQPVAFWCNPISGHNTLYWYLQNLGQGPELLIRYENEEAVDDSQLPKDRFSAERLKGVDSTLKIQPAELGDSAVYLCASSFPTGTAANYGYTFGSGTRLTVV.

This chain connects TRBV7-9 to TRBJ2-3, with D perhaps TRBD2 (5 bases). V lost 5 bases, J lost 2 bases, and 11 bases lay in between. The CDR3 contains 14 residues. CDR1 and CDR2 (germline): SEHNR, FQNEAQ (reference sequence). In DNA, the CDR3 is TGTGCCAGCAGCCCCGGACTCGACACAGATACGCAGTATTTT. It codes for CASSPGLDTDTQYF.

V usage is TRBV7-2 and J usage is TRBJ2-7, with D possibly being TRBD2 (5 bases). Germline V lookup: CDR1 SGHTA, CDR2 FQGNSA. The CDR3 sequence is 14 residues long. V was trimmed by 4 bases and J by 6 bases, leaving 16 bases between them. CDR3 bases: TGTGCCAGCAGCTGGAGTCTGACGGGGTCCGAGCAGTACTTC. Translating gives CASSWSLTGSEQYF.

This clone was counted a few times. This chain uses TRBV6-1 with TRBJ1-5; no firm D call. Trimming cost V 5 bases and J 2 bases, with 7 bases left between them. The CDR3 loop spans 13 amino acids. CDR1 and CDR2 (germline): MNHNS, SASEGT. DNA for the CDR3: TGTGCCAGCAGTTGGCAGGGCAATCAGCCCCAGCATTTT. It translates to CASSWQGNQPQHF.

The genes are TRBV15 and TRBJ2-7; D is possibly TRBD2 (6 bases). Trimming removed 3 bases at V and 6 bases at J, with 21 bases between. This CDR3 has 16 residues. Looked up from germline, CDR1 is LNHNV and CDR2 is YYDKDF (reference sequence). CDR3 protein: CATSRGWGDLGGEQYF. In DNA, the CDR3 is TGTGCCACCAGCAGGGGGTGGGGGGACCTTGGCGGCGAGCAGTACTTC. Complete variable domain (other parts from reference TRBV15 and TRBJ2-7): DAMVIQNPRYQVTQFGKPVTLSCSQTLNHNVMYWYQQKSSQAPKLLFHYYDKDFNNEADTPDNFQSRRPNTSFCFLDIRSPGLGDTAMYLCATSRGWGDLGGEQYFGPGTRLTVT.